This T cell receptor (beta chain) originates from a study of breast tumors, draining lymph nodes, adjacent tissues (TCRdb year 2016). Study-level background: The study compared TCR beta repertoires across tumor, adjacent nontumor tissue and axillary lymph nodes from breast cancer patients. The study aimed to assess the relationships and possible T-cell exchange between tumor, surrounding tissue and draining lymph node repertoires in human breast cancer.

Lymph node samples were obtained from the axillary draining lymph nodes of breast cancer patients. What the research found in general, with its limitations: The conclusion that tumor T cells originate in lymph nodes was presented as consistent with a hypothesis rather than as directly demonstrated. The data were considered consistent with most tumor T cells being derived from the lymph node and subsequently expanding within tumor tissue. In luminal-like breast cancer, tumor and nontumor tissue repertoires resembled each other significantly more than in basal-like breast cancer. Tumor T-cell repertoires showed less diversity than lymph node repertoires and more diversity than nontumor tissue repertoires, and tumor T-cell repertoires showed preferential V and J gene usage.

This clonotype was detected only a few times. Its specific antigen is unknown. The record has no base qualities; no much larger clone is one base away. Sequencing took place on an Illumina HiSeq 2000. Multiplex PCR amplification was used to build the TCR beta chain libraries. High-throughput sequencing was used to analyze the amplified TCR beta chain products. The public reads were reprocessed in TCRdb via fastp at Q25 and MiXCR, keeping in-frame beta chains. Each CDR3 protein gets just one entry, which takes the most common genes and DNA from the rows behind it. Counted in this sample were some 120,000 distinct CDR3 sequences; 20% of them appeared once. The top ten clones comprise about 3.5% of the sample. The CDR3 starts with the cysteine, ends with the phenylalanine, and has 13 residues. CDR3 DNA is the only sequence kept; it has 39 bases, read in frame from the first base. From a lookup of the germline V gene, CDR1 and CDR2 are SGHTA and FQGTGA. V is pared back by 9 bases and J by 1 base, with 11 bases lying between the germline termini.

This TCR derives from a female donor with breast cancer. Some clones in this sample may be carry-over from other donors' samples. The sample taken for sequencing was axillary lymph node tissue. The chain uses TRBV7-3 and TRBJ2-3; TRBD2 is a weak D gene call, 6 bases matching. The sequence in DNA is TGTGCCAGTGCAGGGACTGGCACAGATACGCAGTATTTT. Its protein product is CASAGTGTDTQYF.